The entry below describes one TCR beta chain. Its antigen is currently unknown. This entry comes from a study of cytomegalovirus exposure and HLA in healthy donors. Study-wide context: Earlier sequencing of some 190 million T cells yielded fewer than 140 million unique TCR beta sequences.

The PCR employed 60 Vbeta primers together with 13 Jbeta primers. Sequencing used immunoSEQ multiplex PCR; TCRdb keeps in-frame clones, though not all of them. The sample shows under 170,000 clones, 79% of them seen only once. Study-wide points: The CMV antigen specificity of a few CMV-associated chains was confirmed through in vitro analysis. Rates of TCR association differed by HLA locus in a later analysis, with DRB1 highest and HLA-C lowest.

Healthy individuals who donated bone marrow served as the donors. This clonotype originated in a middle-aged man in good health and CMV-seropositive. Input material: PBMCs.

The CDR3 loop reads CASSTPGSGANVLTF. CDR3 nucleotide sequence: TGTGCCAGCAGCACTCCTGGCTCTGGGGCCAACGTCCTGACTTTC. The chain joins TRBV11-2 to TRBJ2-6; D remains unclear. The CDR3 consists of 15 residues. The V gene lost 5 bases and the J gene lost 0 bases, with 8 bases spanning the gap. Germline V gene data show CDR1 as SGHAT and CDR2 as FQNNGV.